This TCR beta chain is drawn from a study of blood T cell repertoires in COVID-19. About the study: PBMCs, B-cell-depleted T cells, or T cells were the source of the cDNA or gDNA that made up the material.

Original handling: Amplification of reference gene primers provided the estimated nucleated cell counts. The method was immunoSEQ multiplex PCR; TCRdb's version includes in-frame clones alone and lacks a portion of them. V and J calls and clone size come straight from that table; D and trimming were deduced from the DNA. This repertoire shows about 190,000 clones, roughly nine tenths found once; its top ten account for around 1.1%. This receptor was taken from a young man with acute or convalescent COVID-19. The sequenced sample was peripheral blood.

CDR3: CASSSPGGTSTDTQYF. The CDR3 region has the DNA TGTGCCAGCAGTTCCCCAGGTGGGACTAGCACAGATACGCAGTATTTT. This chain joins TRBV28 and TRBJ2-3; D is perhaps TRBD2 (6 bases). Germline V gene sequence: CDR1 MDHEN, CDR2 SYDVKM. V gave up 4 bases and J gave up 0 bases, with 14 bases separating them. The CDR3 totals 16 residues.